This T cell receptor (beta chain) was captured by sequencing in a study of OX40 agonist ivuxolimab in advanced cancers. For the study in its entirety: Ivuxolimab was an agonistic, fully human IgG2 monoclonal antibody directed against OX40 (CD134), a costimulatory receptor. Partial responses occurred in three dose-escalation patients: two with cutaneous melanoma and one with hepatocellular carcinoma. Intravenous ivuxolimab was administered to patients every 2 weeks at six dose levels: 0.01, 0.1, 0.3, 1.5, 3 and 10 mg/kg. Patients were allowed to have had prior anti-PD-1, anti-PD-L1 or anti-CTLA-4 therapy, and around two fifths of the dose-escalation patients had been treated with checkpoint inhibitors. The purpose of peripheral TCRbeta sequencing was to test whether ivuxolimab changed TCR sequence diversity and led to clonal T-cell expansion. Of the approximately 50 dose-escalation patients, hepatocellular carcinoma was present in about 20, melanoma in approximately 15, renal cell carcinoma in 9 and head and neck cancer in 9. The monotherapy dose-escalation portion (N of about 50 patients) of the phase I ivuxolimab trial is reported in the paper. In the dose-escalation cohort, more than 80% of patients were male, and the mean age was approximately 60 years with a range of roughly 23 to 79.

Turning to this clone: The antigen this receptor binds is unknown. Base-call qualities are not available, and no considerably larger clone is one nucleotide away.

The full study reports these points: Which antigens the clonally expanded peripheral T cells were specific for was not determined. At doses of 0.1 to 3.0 mg/kg, clonal expansion of both CD4+ and CD8+ blood T cells was observed from baseline to week 6. In partial responders in the 0.1-3.0 mg/kg groups, normalized peripheral clonal expansion was found to be among the lowest, especially among CD8+ T cells. On average, CD8+ T cells showed more expanded clones than CD4+ T cells after ivuxolimab. Low levels of normalized T-cell clonal expansion were also seen in some patients who did not respond.

To sequence the TCRbeta CDR3 region, genomic DNA was isolated from the sorted cells. The immunoSEQ Assay was used to sequence the TCRbeta CDR3 regions. The table was pulled from immuneACCESS by TCRdb, which kept in-frame rearrangements only. Such tables lose some clones; where checked, under half of the loss comes from unresolved V genes, and the rest has no known cause. This sample lists roughly 60,000 clones; around 86% were detected once. The top ten clonotypes cover about 3.9% of the sample. The CDR3 spans 16 residues, from the cysteine through the phenylalanine. Kept here is only the CDR3 DNA, which spans 48 bases and is read in frame from base 1. The germline V gene provides CDR1 MNHEY and CDR2 SVGAGI. A distance of 19 bases separates the germline ends of V and J, which lose 0 bases and 8 bases respectively. Patients with autoimmune disease history or receiving systemic immunosuppression were excluded from the trial. Peripheral blood for TCR sequencing was collected from all dose cohorts at baseline, on cycle 4 day 1, and on cycle 7 day 1. Samples came from an open-label, multicenter, first-in-human phase I dose-escalation trial of ivuxolimab. Adults with locally advanced or metastatic melanoma, renal cell carcinoma, hepatocellular carcinoma or head and neck squamous cell carcinoma were enrolled in the trial. CD4+ and CD8+ T cells were sorted separately from peripheral blood before TCR sequencing.

This TCR derives from an adult with an advanced solid tumor such as melanoma, head and neck, liver or kidney cancer. The sequenced sample was CD4+ or CD8+ T cells sorted from blood, obtained in a trial of the OX40 agonist ivuxolimab. The V and J genes are TRBV6-5 and TRBJ1-2; the D gene is unclear. The DNA is as follows: TGTGCCAGCAGTTACTCGAGGCAGGTCTCGGTGAGGGGCTACACCTTC. Its product reads: CASSYSRQVSVRGYTF.